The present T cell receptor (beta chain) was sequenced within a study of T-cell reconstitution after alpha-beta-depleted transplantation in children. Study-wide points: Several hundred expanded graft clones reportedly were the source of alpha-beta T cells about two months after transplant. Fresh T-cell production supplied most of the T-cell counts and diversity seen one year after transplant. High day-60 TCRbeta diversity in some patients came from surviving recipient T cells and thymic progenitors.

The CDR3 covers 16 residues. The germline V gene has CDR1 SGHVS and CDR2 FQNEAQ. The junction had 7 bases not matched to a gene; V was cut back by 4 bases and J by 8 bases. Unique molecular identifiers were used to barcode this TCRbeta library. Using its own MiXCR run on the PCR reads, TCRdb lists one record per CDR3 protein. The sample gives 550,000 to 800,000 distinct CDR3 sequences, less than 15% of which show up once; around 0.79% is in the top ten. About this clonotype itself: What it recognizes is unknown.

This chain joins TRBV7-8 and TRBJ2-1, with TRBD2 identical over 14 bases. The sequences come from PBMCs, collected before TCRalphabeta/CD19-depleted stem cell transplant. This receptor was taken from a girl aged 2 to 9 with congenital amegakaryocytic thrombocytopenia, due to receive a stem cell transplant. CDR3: CASSYGLAGGIDEQFF. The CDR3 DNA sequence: TGTGCCAGCAGCTATGGACTAGCGGGAGGTATAGATGAGCAGTTCTTC.